This T cell receptor (beta chain) emerged from a study of blood T cell repertoires in COVID-19. Overall study: Samples representing acute and convalescent COVID-19 were sourced from the United States, Italy and Spain. From T cells, B-cell-depleted T cells, or PBMCs came the material, which was cDNA or gDNA.

V was shortened by 1 base and J by 8 bases, with 12 bases between the two germline ends. Germline V gene sequence: CDR1 SEHNR, CDR2 FQNEAQ (reference sequence). The CDR3 totals 15 residues. Original processing notes: Amplification of reference gene primers provided the estimated nucleated cell counts. The protocol was immunoSEQ multiplex PCR, while the TCRdb copy is restricted to in-frame clones and leaves out a portion. Clone size and V and J calls were adopted from that table, with D and trimming inferred from the DNA. The table lists 300,000 to 400,000 clones, more than 70% of them singletons. The clonotype originates from a woman aged 25 to 45 with COVID-19, enrolled during active disease. The rearrangement links TRBV7-9 to TRBJ1-6; D unresolved. The sample comprised peripheral blood. CDR3 sequence (DNA): TGTGCCAGCAGCTTAGATCGGGAAGTCGATTCACCCCTCCACTTT. Its translation is CASSLDREVDSPLHF.